The following is a T cell receptor (beta chain) sequence with its context. This record comes from a study of cytomegalovirus exposure and HLA in healthy donors. The V gene's germline CDR1 is SNHLY and CDR2 FYNNEI. Germline trimming cut 4 bases from V and 2 bases from J; bases unmatched to any gene: 5. The CDR3 runs 15 residues. The study ran its PCR with 60 Vbeta and 13 Jbeta primers. The assay was immunoSEQ multiplex PCR, and TCRdb's table has in-frame clones only and misses some. The data contain about 170,000 clones, roughly 80% of them singletons. Sequencing was performed on PBMCs. The origin of this receptor is a boy aged 2 to 9 in good health and CMV-seronegative. The rearrangement links TRBV2 to TRBJ2-7; 10 positions match TRBD1. CDR3 in amino acids: CASSAGQGLTYEQYF. CDR3 sequence (DNA): TGTGCCAGCAGTGCGGGACAGGGGCTTACCTACGAGCAGTACTTC. Looking up the rest from reference TRBV2 and TRBJ2-7 gives the full variable domain: EPEVTQTPSHQVTQMGQEVILRCVPISNHLYFYWYRQILGQKVEFLVSFYNNEISEKSEIFDDQFSVERPDGSNFTLKIRSTKLEDSAMYFCASSAGQGLTYEQYFGPGTRLTVT.